The present T cell receptor beta chain was sequenced within a study of graft-versus-host responses after intestinal transplantation. Turning to the study itself: Each of the recipients got a multivisceral, liver-intestinal, or isolated intestinal transplant. Induction with anti-thymocyte globulin, then tacrolimus and steroids for roughly three years, was given to all recipients.

The study's findings and limits: Researchers found GvH clones in recipient marrow, and some showed up first in ileum or blood.

This clone showed up just once. Its matching antigen is unknown. Losses at the gene ends were 5 bases for V and 5 bases for J; bases not matched to a gene: 5. This CDR3 has 13 residues. The germline CDR1 and CDR2 sequences are ENHRY and SYGVKD. TCRdb keeps only in-frame clones here, not all; method: immunoSEQ multiplex PCR. The sample contains around 40,000 clones, roughly four fifths of which appear only once. The sequences come from PBMCs, collected 1070 days after transplant. This clonotype was sampled from a human patient who received an intestinal transplant, so some T cells may come from the graft donor. V and J are TRBV10-3 and TRBJ2-7, with 8 nucleotides matching TRBD1. The CDR3 reads CAISPQGANEQYF. The CDR3 DNA reads as TGTGCCATCAGTCCGCAGGGGGCTAACGAGCAGTACTTC.